This T cell receptor (beta chain) was found in a study of T-cell reconstitution after alpha-beta-depleted transplantation in children. There are 12 residues in the CDR3. Germline V gene lookup returns CDR1 SGHRS and CDR2 YFSETQ. The germline V and J ends were trimmed by 4 bases and 4 bases, with 8 bases remaining between them. There are many counts of this clonotype. Using unique molecular identifiers, the investigators prepared the TCRbeta library. TCRdb called the PCR reads again in MiXCR, with one record for every CDR3 protein. Altogether fewer than 120,000 distinct CDR3 sequences are present, 10% to 13% being singletons, with the ten largest covering about 8.8%.

The sample in question was PBMCs from the stem cell graft donor, obtained from the stem cell graft. The rearrangement joins TRBV5-1 to TRBJ2-5; D gene unclear. The receptor was derived from a human donor who donated a stem cell graft to a child with acute lymphoblastic leukemia. The CDR3 region has the DNA TGCGCCAGCAGCATCGCTAGAGAGACCCAGTACTTC. Protein product: CASSIARETQYF.